The 32 T cell receptor beta chains listed next were all sequenced from one sample in a study of blood T cells in healthy people across ages. Through a sample-barcoded 5' primer and a J-beta primer mix, a second PCR was run for about 6 to 11 cycles. MiXCR, applied by TCRdb to the 5' RACE reads, yields one record per CDR3 protein. The table includes 920,000 or so distinct CDR3 sequences, 35% to 50% detected once. Sequenced input: blood. Source of these receptors: a woman aged 60-75 years in good health.

Regarding this clonotype: A clone one base away is much larger, so this may be a read error. This chain links TRBV5-1 with TRBJ2-3; 8 bases agree with TRBD1. This CDR3 has 15 amino acids. CDR1 is SGHRS, CDR2 YFSETQ, per germline. CDR3 in amino acids: CANSLGDRSTDTQYF. The CDR3, as DNA: TGCGCCAACAGCTTGGGGGACAGGTCCACAGATACGCAGTATTTT. Variable domain in full (rest from reference TRBV5-1 and TRBJ2-3): KAGVTQTPRYLIKTRGQQVTLSCSPISGHRSVSWYQQTPGQGLQFLFEYFSETQRNKGNFPGRFSGRQFSNSRSEMNVSTLELGDSALYLCANSLGDRSTDTQYFGPGTRLTVL.

Comments on this clonotype: The junction departs from germline at one end; a sequencing error may be responsible. The chain links TRBV5-1 to TRBJ1-2; 7 nucleotides agree with TRBD1. Germline CDR1 reads SGHRS; CDR2 reads YFSETQ. The CDR3 loop spans 15 amino acids. CDR3 DNA sequence: TGCACCAGCAGCTTGGGAGACAGGGCTAACTATGGCTACACCTTC. Protein sequence: CTSSLGDRANYGYTF.

In the case of this clonotype: This may be a read error: a much more frequent sequence differs by one nucleotide. The rearrangement joins TRBV7-9 to TRBJ2-5; 7 bases map to TRBD1. Germline CDR1 reads SEHNR; CDR2 reads FQNEAQ (reference sequence). This CDR3 region has 13 residues. Losses at the gene ends were 1 base for V and 12 bases for J; bases not matched to a gene: 8. CDR3 coding DNA: TGTGCCAGCAGCTTAGAATATGGGACAGTTAAGTACTTC. The encoded protein is CASSLEYGTVKYF.

This clonotype was seen repeatedly, ten times or more. The rearrangement uses TRBV29-1 and TRBJ2-1; 8 bases align to TRBD2. This CDR3 has 16 amino acids. The germline V gene encodes CDR1 SQVTM and CDR2 ANQGSEA. V gave up 6 bases and J gave up 0 bases; unmatched junction bases: 10. DNA of the CDR3: TGCAGCGTCGTTCCGGGGGGGGCCAGCTCCTACAATGAGCAGTTCTTC. It codes for CSVVPGGASSYNEQFF.

The chain uses TRBV4-1 and TRBJ2-6; TRBD1 agrees at 7 bases. V lost 3 bases, J lost 0 bases, and 5 bases stayed unmatched. This CDR3 contains 17 residues. Looked up from germline, CDR1 is MGHRA and CDR2 is YSYEKL. CDR3 in DNA: TGCGCCAGCAGCCAGGGACAGTTAGGCTCTGGGGCCAACGTCCTGACTTTC. Residues: CASSQGQLGSGANVLTF.

The rearrangement links TRBV2 to TRBJ1-1, with D perhaps matching TRBD1 (5 bases). The CDR3 totals 16 residues. Trimming shortened V by 6 bases and J by 3 bases, and 20 bases separated the two germline ends. In germline, CDR1 is SNHLY, CDR2 FYNNEI. The CDR3 here is CASRPTGGVEHTEAFF. CDR3 coding DNA: TGTGCCAGCAGACCTACGGGGGGGGTGGAACACACTGAAGCTTTCTTT.

The rearrangement joins TRBV29-1 to TRBJ2-3, with TRBD1 identical over 8 bases. Per the germline V gene, CDR1 is SQVTM and CDR2 is ANQGSEA. J was trimmed by 4 bases and V by 7 bases; bases with no gene match: 10. CDR3 length: 14 amino acids. This CDR3 reads CSASTGAGADTQYF. CDR3 nucleotide sequence: TGCAGCGCGTCGACAGGGGCTGGGGCAGATACGCAGTATTTT.

In its sample, this clonotype was seen a few times. This chain joins TRBV28 and TRBJ2-7; D uncertain. The length of the CDR3 is 14 residues. V was shortened by 3 bases and J by 4 bases, with 13 bases between the two germline ends. Germline CDR1 MDHEN, CDR2 SYDVKM. Here the CDR3 DNA reads TGTGCCAGCAGTTTCTTGGGCAGTAATTACGAGCAGTACTTC. Translated: CASSFLGSNYEQYF.

The chain couples TRBV4-1 to TRBJ2-1, with D possibly matching TRBD2 (6 bases). Deletions cut 0 bases from V and 5 bases from J, with 14 bases between. The CDR3 has 16 residues. Germline assignment: CDR1 MGHRA and CDR2 YSYEKL. CDR3 region: CASSQERAGGNNEQFF. The CDR3 DNA follows: TGCGCCAGCAGCCAAGAGAGGGCGGGCGGGAACAATGAGCAGTTCTTC.

This sequence joins TRBV28 and TRBJ2-5; D is tentatively TRBD1 or TRBD2 (5 bases each). CDR1 and CDR2 from the germline V gene are MDHEN and SYDVKM. The CDR3 is 16 residues long. Trimming shortened V by 4 bases and J by 0 bases, and 15 bases separated the two germline ends. The CDR3, as DNA: TGTGCCAGCAGTTCATCGGGGACGACGTACCAAGAGACCCAGTACTTC. It specifies CASSSSGTTYQETQYF.

As concerns this clonotype: One end of the junction varies from germline; a read error may be responsible. The rearrangement uses TRBV2 and TRBJ2-3, with 7 bases fitting TRBD2. Germline CDR1 is SNHLY and CDR2 is FYNNEI. The CDR3 spans 15 residues. In nucleotides, the CDR3 is TGTGCCAGCAGTACCCTGCGGGAGATATCAGAGACGCAGTATTTT. This encodes CASSTLREISETQYF. Drawing the rest from reference TRBV2 and TRBJ2-3, the complete variable domain is EPEVTQTPSHQVTQMGQEVILRCVPISNHLYFYWYRQILGQKVEFLVSFYNNEISEKSEIFDDQFSVERPDGSNFTLKIRSTKLEDSAMYFCASSTLREISETQYFGPGTRLTVL.

The chain joins TRBV10-2 to TRBJ2-7; D may correspond to TRBD1 or TRBD2 (5 bases each). The germline CDR1 and CDR2 sequences are WSHSY and SAAADI. This CDR3 comprises 15 residues. V gave up 0 bases and J gave up 0 bases, with 9 bases separating them. The CDR3 reads CASSESAGSSYEQYF. The DNA for the CDR3 is TGCGCCAGCAGTGAGTCGGCAGGGAGCTCCTACGAGCAGTACTTC.

This chain links TRBV20-1 with TRBJ2-7; 8 nucleotides agree with TRBD2. The V and J ends lost 5 bases and 5 bases, in that order; junction bases with no gene match: 11. CDR3 length: 14 amino acids. CDR1 and CDR2 (germline): DFQATT, SNEGSKA (reference sequence). The CDR3 spells CSARSGREAHEQYF. Written as DNA, the CDR3 is TGCAGTGCTCGGAGCGGGAGAGAGGCTCACGAGCAGTACTTC.

The chain couples TRBV4-1 to TRBJ2-7; D may be TRBD1 or TRBD2 (5 bases each). The CDR3 is made up of 13 amino acids. Per the germline V gene, CDR1 is MGHRA and CDR2 is YSYEKL. The germline V and J ends were trimmed by 4 bases and 10 bases, with 17 bases remaining between them. The chain's CDR3 is CASSPGTYSVQYF. DNA of the CDR3: TGCGCCAGCAGCCCGGGGACCTACTCGGTTCAGTACTTC.

J is TRBJ2-1 and V is TRBV15; 9 bases match TRBD2. V was pared by 3 bases and J by 0 bases, with 3 bases of the junction left unmatched. Germline V CDR1 and CDR2: LNHNV, YYDKDF (reference sequence). The CDR3 is made up of 16 amino acids. The CDR3 region is CATSRSSGSSYNEQFF. The DNA for the CDR3 is TGTGCCACCAGCAGGAGTAGCGGGAGCTCCTACAATGAGCAGTTCTTC.

There are a few counts of this clonotype. This chain's CDR3 is CASSQDGVGLAGADTQYF. The CDR3 DNA is TGTGCCAGCAGCCAAGATGGCGTGGGACTAGCGGGAGCAGATACGCAGTATTTT. The V and J genes are TRBV4-2 and TRBJ2-3, with 14 bases identical to TRBD2. Germline V gene sequence: CDR1 LGHNA, CDR2 YNFKEQ. This CDR3 has 18 amino acids. The V segment lost 0 bases and the J segment 4 bases; nucleotides outside the gene matches: 6.

In its sample, this clonotype was seen a few times. This sequence joins TRBV3-1 and TRBJ2-3; 8 positions agree with TRBD2. V shed 0 bases and J 8 bases; nucleotides not matched to a gene: 4. The CDR3 contains 14 residues. Germline V lookup: CDR1 LGHDT, CDR2 YNNKEL (reference sequence). Here the CDR3 reads CASSQDNLAGTQYF. The CDR3 bases are TGTGCCAGCAGCCAAGATAACCTAGCGGGTACGCAGTATTTT.

The CDR3 sequence is CSVELRQNTEAFF. The CDR3 region has the DNA TGCAGCGTTGAATTGCGACAGAACACTGAAGCTTTCTTT. The rearrangement links TRBV29-1 to TRBJ1-1; D is ambiguous. Trimming stripped 2 bases from V and 1 base from J, with 8 bases between. Germline V gene sequence: CDR1 SQVTM, CDR2 ANQGSEA. This CDR3 comprises 13 residues.

The table lists this clonotype with a few counts. This chain uses TRBV7-9 with TRBJ2-1; a weak D match, TRBD2 (6 bases). Trimming removed 5 bases at V and 5 bases at J, with 13 bases between. CDR3 length: 14 amino acids. Germline V gene lookup returns CDR1 SEHNR and CDR2 FQNEAQ (reference sequence). The DNA of the CDR3 is TGTGCCAGCAGCGTCCGGGACTTAGACAATGAGCAGTTCTTC. Translation: CASSVRDLDNEQFF.

The chain couples TRBV28 to TRBJ2-3; 7 nucleotides align to TRBD1. The CDR3 length is 15 residues. V gave up 4 bases and J gave up 5 bases; unmatched junction bases: 9. Per germline, CDR1 MDHEN and CDR2 SYDVKM. In nucleotides, the CDR3 is TGTGCCAGCAGTTCCCAGACAGGGCCAGGAGATACGCAGTATTTT. This gives the protein CASSSQTGPGDTQYF.

J is TRBJ1-5 and V is TRBV6-1, with D possibly matching TRBD1 (6 bases). Germline loops: CDR1 MNHNS, CDR2 SASEGT. The CDR3 runs to 14 residues. V lost 4 bases and J 5 bases, leaving 12 bases between the germline ends. The CDR3, as DNA: TGTGCCAGCAGTGCAGTACCAGGGGATCAGCCCCAGCATTTT. Amino acid sequence: CASSAVPGDQPQHF.

The table lists this clonotype with a few counts. The chain combines TRBV29-1 with TRBJ2-1; 14 bases are shared with TRBD2. There are 17 residues in the CDR3. Germline V gene data show CDR1 as SQVTM and CDR2 as ANQGSEA. V was clipped by 6 bases and J by 4 bases; unmatched bases: 11. The CDR3 DNA sequence: TGCAGCGTGGGGACTAGCGGGAGCTGGTCGGGATACAATGAGCAGTTCTTC. This gives the protein CSVGTSGSWSGYNEQFF.

This clonotype was recorded a few times. This chain links TRBV27 with TRBJ2-1; no definite D call. This CDR3 comprises 13 residues. Between the trimmed V and J ends, which lost 6 bases and 4 bases, there was a span of 10 bases. CDR1 and CDR2 (germline): MNHEY, SMNVEV (reference sequence). The CDR3 protein is CASSRPGYNEQFF. CDR3 DNA sequence: TGTGCCAGCAGCCGCCCCGGGTACAATGAGCAGTTCTTC.

This clonotype was detected a few times. The DNA of the CDR3 is TGTGCCAGCAGCCCATCCGCTGGGGTGGGGGAGACCCAGTACTTC. Amino acids: CASSPSAGVGETQYF. The V gene is TRBV7-9, the J gene TRBJ2-5; D is unresolved. In germline, CDR1 is SEHNR, CDR2 FQNEAQ (reference sequence). The V and J ends lost 5 bases and 5 bases respectively, with 18 bases between them. This CDR3 comprises 15 residues.

The genes are TRBV5-1 and TRBJ2-5, with 7 nucleotides matching TRBD1. The CDR3 length is 17 residues. Germline V gene lookup returns CDR1 SGHRS and CDR2 YFSETQ. Trimming took 0 bases from V and 5 from J; bases not matched to a gene: 13. For the CDR3, the DNA is TGCGCCAGCAGCTTGGGGTCGACAGGCATGACAGGGGAGACCCAGTACTTC. This codes for CASSLGSTGMTGETQYF. The variable domain in full, with the rest retrieved from reference TRBV5-1 and TRBJ2-5, is KAGVTQTPRYLIKTRGQQVTLSCSPISGHRSVSWYQQTPGQGLQFLFEYFSETQRNKGNFPGRFSGRQFSNSRSEMNVSTLELGDSALYLCASSLGSTGMTGETQYFGPGTRLLVL.

J is TRBJ2-1 and V is TRBV20-1; 9 nucleotides agree with TRBD2. The CDR3 is 14 residues long. Germline V gene lookup returns CDR1 DFQATT and CDR2 SNEGSKA (reference sequence). J was trimmed by 5 bases and V by 1 base; bases with no gene match: 3. The CDR3 loop is CSARVPSGNNEQFF. In DNA form, the CDR3 reads TGCAGTGCTAGAGTGCCTAGCGGGAACAATGAGCAGTTCTTC.

The gene calls are TRBV5-8 and TRBJ2-1; 10 bases align to TRBD1. The J call may be mistaken, given a closer DNA end match to TRBJ2-7. Germline V lookup: CDR1 SGHTS, CDR2 YDEGEE. The length of the CDR3 is 15 residues. CDR3 loop: CASSLEGQGYNEQYF. DNA of the CDR3: TGTGCCAGCAGCTTGGAGGGACAGGGGTACAATGAGCAGTACTTC.

The table lists this clonotype with a few counts. The genes are TRBV7-6 and TRBJ2-5; 12 nucleotides match TRBD1. V lost 6 bases to trimming and J lost 5 bases; unmatched junction nucleotides: 22. The CDR3 spans 20 residues. Germline lookup yields CDR1 SGHVS and CDR2 FNYEAQ. In nucleotides, the CDR3 is TGTGCCAGCAGATCCCGCCCTTTTCCCAAACGGGACAGGGGGCAGGAGACCCAGTACTTC. Amino acids: CASRSRPFPKRDRGQETQYF.

This clonotype has more than one count but fewer than ten. The rearrangement joins TRBV6-1 to TRBJ2-3, with D tentatively TRBD1 (6 bases). V lost 6 bases and J lost 4, with 11 bases in between. In germline, CDR1 is MNHNS, CDR2 SASEGT. CDR3 length: 13 residues. CDR3 sequence: CASRLGTSDTQYF. As DNA, the CDR3 is TGTGCCAGCAGGTTAGGGACATCAGATACGCAGTATTTT.

The chain carries TRBV27 and TRBJ2-5; the match to TRBD1 covers 9 bases. The trim removed 6 bases at V and 5 bases at J, leaving 10 bases unmatched. CDR1 and CDR2 from the germline V gene are MNHEY and SMNVEV (reference sequence). CDR3 size: 15 residues. The CDR3 protein is CASRSGQGIWETQYF. CDR3 coding DNA: TGTGCCAGCAGATCTGGACAGGGGATTTGGGAGACCCAGTACTTC.

In its sample, this clonotype was seen a few times. The gene calls are TRBV27 and TRBJ2-7, with 8 bases identical to TRBD1. The V gene's germline CDR1 is MNHEY and CDR2 SMNVEV (reference sequence). The V and J ends lost 1 base and 7 bases, in that order; junction bases with no gene match: 6. The CDR3 totals 14 residues. CDR3 coding DNA: TGTGCCAGCAGTTTATGGGCCAGGGGGCGGGAGCAGTACTTC. Amino acid sequence: CASSLWARGREQYF.

This clonotype was seen once. This rearrangement joins TRBV19 to TRBJ2-1; no firm D call. CDR3 length: 13 residues. The V and J ends lost 3 bases and 5 bases respectively, with 8 bases between them. Germline V gene data show CDR1 as LNHDA and CDR2 as SQIVND (reference sequence). CDR3 in amino acids: CASSIGVNNEQFF. In DNA, the CDR3 is TGTGCCAGTAGTATCGGCGTGAACAATGAGCAGTTCTTC. Based on the CDR3 plus reference TRBV19 and TRBJ2-1, the full variable domain is DGGITQSPKYLFRKEGQNVTLSCEQNLNHDAMYWYRQDPGQGLRLIYYSQIVNDFQKGDIAEGYSVSREKKESFPLTVTSAQKNPTAFYLCASSIGVNNEQFFGPGTRLTVL.